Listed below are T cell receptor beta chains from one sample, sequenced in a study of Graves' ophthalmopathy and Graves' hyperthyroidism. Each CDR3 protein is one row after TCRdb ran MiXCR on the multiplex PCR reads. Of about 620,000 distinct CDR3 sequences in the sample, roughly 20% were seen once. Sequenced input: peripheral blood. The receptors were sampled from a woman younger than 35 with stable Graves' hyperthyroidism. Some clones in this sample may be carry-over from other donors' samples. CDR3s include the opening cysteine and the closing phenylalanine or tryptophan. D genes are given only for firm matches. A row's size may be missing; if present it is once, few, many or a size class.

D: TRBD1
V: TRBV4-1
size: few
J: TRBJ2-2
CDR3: CASSQETGSSTGELFF
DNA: TGCGCCAGCAGCCAAGAGACAGGGTCGTCCACCGGGGAGCTGTTTTTT

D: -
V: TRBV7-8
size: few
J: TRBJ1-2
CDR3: CASSLRVDLYGYTF
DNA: TGTGCCAGCAGCCTGAGGGTCGATCTCTATGGCTACACCTTC

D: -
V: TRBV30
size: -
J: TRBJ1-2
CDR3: CAWSESYGYTF
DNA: TGTGCCTGGAGTGAGAGCTATGGCTACACCTTC

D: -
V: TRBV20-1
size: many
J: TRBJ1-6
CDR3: CSARIEALGDNSPLHF
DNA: TGCAGTGCTAGGATAGAAGCCCTTGGGGATAATTCACCCCTCCACTTT

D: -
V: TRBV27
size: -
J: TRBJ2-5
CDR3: CASSLALLGTQYF
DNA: TGTGCCAGCAGTTTAGCGCTCCTTGGGACCCAGTACTTC

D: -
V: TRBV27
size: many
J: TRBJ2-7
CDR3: CASSATESLFEQYF
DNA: TGTGCCAGCAGTGCAACAGAGTCCCTATTCGAGCAGTACTTC

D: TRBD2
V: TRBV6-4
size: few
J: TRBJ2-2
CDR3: CASSALAGEDTGELFF
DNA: TGTGCCAGCAGTGCACTAGCGGGAGAGGACACCGGGGAGCTGTTTTTT

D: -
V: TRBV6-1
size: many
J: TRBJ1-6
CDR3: CASKIQGLRSPLHF
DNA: TGTGCCAGCAAAATTCAGGGTTTACGGTCACCCCTCCACTTT

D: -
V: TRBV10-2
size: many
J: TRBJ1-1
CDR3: CASSEWETEAFF
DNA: TGCGCCAGCAGTGAATGGGAGACTGAAGCTTTCTTT

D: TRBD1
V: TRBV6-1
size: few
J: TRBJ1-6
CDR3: CASSVRDRVNSPLHF
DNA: TGTGCCAGCAGTGTCCGGGACAGGGTCAATTCACCCCTCCACTTT

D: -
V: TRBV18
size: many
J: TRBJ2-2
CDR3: CASSPPERTGELFF
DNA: TGTGCCAGCTCACCACCCGAGCGAACCGGGGAGCTGTTTTTT

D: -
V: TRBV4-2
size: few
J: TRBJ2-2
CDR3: CASSHPGRSGELFF
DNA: TGTGCCAGCAGCCATCCCGGACGGTCCGGGGAGCTGTTTTTT

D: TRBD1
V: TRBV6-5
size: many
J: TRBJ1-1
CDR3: CASRQGPRPNTEAFF
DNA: TGTGCCAGCAGACAGGGGCCAAGGCCAAACACTGAAGCTTTCTTT